This T cell receptor beta chain was documented in a study of blood T cell repertoires in COVID-19. The overall study: Material from acute and convalescent COVID-19 was sourced from the United States, Italy and Spain. T cells, B-cell-depleted T cells, or PBMCs provided the cDNA or gDNA that served as material.

Germline-derived CDR1 and CDR2 are SNHLY and FYNNEI. V was pared by 2 bases and J by 1 base, with 11 bases between. CDR3 size: 16 residues. Measured with immunoSEQ multiplex PCR; TCRdb has only the in-frame clones, and not every one. The data show approximately 160,000 clones, 90% seen once. The genes are TRBV2 and TRBJ2-2, with a possible D match to TRBD1 (6 bases). This sequence originates from a middle-aged man with acute or convalescent COVID-19. The sample consisted of peripheral blood. CDR3 region: CASSERARGNTGELFF. The CDR3 coding sequence is TGTGCCAGCAGTGAAAGAGCCAGGGGGAACACCGGGGAGCTGTTTTTT.